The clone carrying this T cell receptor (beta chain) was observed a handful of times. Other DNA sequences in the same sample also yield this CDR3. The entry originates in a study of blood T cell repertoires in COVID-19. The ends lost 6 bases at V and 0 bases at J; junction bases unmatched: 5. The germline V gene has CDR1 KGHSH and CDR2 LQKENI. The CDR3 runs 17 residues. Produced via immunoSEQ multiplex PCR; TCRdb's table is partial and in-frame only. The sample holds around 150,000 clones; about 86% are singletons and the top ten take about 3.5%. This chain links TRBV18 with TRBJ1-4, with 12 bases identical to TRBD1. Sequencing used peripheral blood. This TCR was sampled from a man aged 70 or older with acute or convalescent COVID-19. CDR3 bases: TGTGCCAGCTCCGGGACAGGGGGCTACACAACTAATGAAAAACTGTTTTTT. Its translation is CASSGTGGYTTNEKLFF. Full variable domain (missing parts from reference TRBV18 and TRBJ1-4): NAGVMQNPRHLVRRRGQEARLRCSPMKGHSHVYWYRQLPEEGLKFMVYLQKENIIDESGMPKERFSAEFPKEGPSILRIQQVVRGDSAAYFCASSGTGGYTTNEKLFFGSGTQLSVL.